Reported below is one T cell receptor (beta chain). The antigen is not known. The sample is drawn from a study of cytomegalovirus exposure and HLA in healthy donors. Broader study findings: High sensitivity and specificity were reportedly achieved when the classifier diagnosed cytomegalovirus status. Overall, around 160 TCR beta chains were annotated as cytomegalovirus-associated.

The donors belonged to the roughly 110-subject validation cohort, separate from the roughly 650-subject first cohort. This table comes from immunoSEQ multiplex PCR, and its TCRdb copy is limited to in-frame clones, with some not included. This sample has fewer than 150,000 clones, with approximately 88% found just once. This sequence originates from a man between 18 and 29 years old in good health and CMV-seronegative. Source material: PBMCs.

The CDR3 sequence: CASSLLQALSVYQETQYF. CDR3 bases: TGTGCCAGCAGCTTACTCCAGGCCCTTTCCGTGTACCAAGAGACCCAGTACTTC. The V gene is TRBV7-9, the J gene TRBJ2-5; D gene unclear. The germline V gene encodes CDR1 SEHNR and CDR2 FQNEAQ (reference sequence). The V end lost 2 bases, the J end lost 0 bases, and 19 bases lay between the germline ends. The CDR3 is 18 residues long.